One sample yielded the 25 T cell receptor beta chains listed below, sequenced in a study of T cell responses to AZD1222 COVID-19 vaccine. Produced via immunoSEQ multiplex PCR; TCRdb's table is partial and in-frame only. Among about 140,000 clones, 70% to 90% were seen once, and the ten largest hold approximately 3%. Material: peripheral blood, obtained 28 days after the second AZD1222 dose. The receptor source for this set is an adult who received the AZD1222 COVID-19 vaccine.

The count of this clone is one. The CDR3 here is CASSDYPGAMGNEQFF. In nucleotides, the CDR3 is TGTGCCAGCAGCGATTACCCCGGGGCCATGGGCAATGAGCAGTTCTTC. The chain carries TRBV7-2 and TRBJ2-1; D tentatively fits TRBD1 or TRBD2 (5 bases each). CDR3 length equals 16 residues. V shed 5 bases and J shed 6 bases, with 20 bases lying between them. Germline CDR1 is SGHTA and CDR2 is FQGNSA.

J is TRBJ2-7 and V is TRBV4-1; 7 positions agree with TRBD2. CDR1 MGHRA and CDR2 YSYEKL come from the germline V gene. V gave up 0 bases and J gave up 4 bases; unmatched junction bases: 6. CDR3 length: 15 residues. The CDR3 here is CASSQDLGLPYEQYF. The CDR3 nucleotides are TGCGCCAGCAGCCAAGATTTGGGACTACCTTACGAGCAGTACTTC.

This clone appeared a single time. The J gene is TRBJ2-1, the V gene TRBV18; 8 bases are shared with TRBD2. In germline, CDR1 is KGHSH, CDR2 LQKENI. The junction had 8 bases not matched to a gene; V was cut back by 4 bases and J by 6 bases. The CDR3 is 15 amino acids. In DNA, the CDR3 is TGTGCCAGCTCACTTGCCAGCGGGAGTGTCAATGAGCAGTTCTTC. Protein: CASSLASGSVNEQFF.

The rearrangement uses TRBV3-1 (or the pseudogene TRBV3-2) and TRBJ2-5, with TRBD2 matching over 11 bases. The germline V gene has CDR1 LGHDT and CDR2 YNNKEL (reference sequence). The V and J ends lost 8 bases and 4 bases, in that order; junction bases with no gene match: 3. This CDR3 contains 13 residues. CDR3 nucleotide sequence: TGTGCCAGCGGAACTAGCGGGGGAGAGACCCAGTACTTC. Protein product: CASGTSGGETQYF.

This clone has only one observation. The V and J genes are TRBV7-9 and TRBJ2-1, with 13 bases fitting TRBD2. This CDR3 spans 16 amino acids. Germline assignment: CDR1 SEHNR and CDR2 FQNEAQ (reference sequence). J was trimmed by 9 bases and V by 5 bases; bases with no gene match: 10. CDR3 nucleotide sequence: TGTGCCAGCAGCCCGAGACTAGCGGGGGGAGTTGGTGAGCAGTTCTTC. Amino acids: CASSPRLAGGVGEQFF.

The CDR3: CATSDSGQIGEQYF. The CDR3 DNA reads as TGTGCCACCAGTGACTCCGGGCAGATTGGAGAGCAGTACTTC. V is TRBV24-1 and J is TRBJ2-7; D remains unclear. Germline-derived CDR1 and CDR2 are KGHDR and SFDVKD. Trimming stripped 4 bases from V and 7 bases from J, with 16 bases between. The CDR3 is 14 residues long.

The chain combines TRBV7-4 with TRBJ1-5, with 9 bases matching TRBD1. Germline CDR1 is SGHVT and CDR2 is SQSDAQ. The CDR3 loop spans 14 amino acids. J gave up 7 bases and V 10 bases, and 11 bases lay outside the gene matches. DNA for the CDR3: TGTGCCAATGCCCGGGGACAGGGCGAGCAGCCCCAGCATTTT. Protein: CANARGQGEQPQHF.

This clone was seen only once. The rearrangement links TRBV4-1 to TRBJ2-7, with 11 bases lining up with TRBD2. The CDR3 is made up of 16 amino acids. The junction had 9 bases not matched to a gene; V was cut back by 4 bases and J by 4 bases. Germline lookup yields CDR1 MGHRA and CDR2 YSYEKL. The CDR3 region has the DNA TGCGCCAGCAGCCGAGTAGCGGGGGGGCTGATTTACGAGCAGTACTTC. Residues: CASSRVAGGLIYEQYF.

The chain couples TRBV7-2 to TRBJ1-2, with D possibly matching TRBD1 (6 bases). The V and J ends lost 5 bases and 8 bases respectively, with 18 bases between them. The CDR3 has 14 amino acids. Germline V gene sequence: CDR1 SGHTA, CDR2 FQGNSA. In nucleotides, the CDR3 is TGTGCCAGCAGCCTAGGATGGGGGCGAGACGGCTACACCTTC. This encodes CASSLGWGRDGYTF.

The genes are TRBV21-1 and TRBJ2-2; TRBD1 is the table's D call and was not checked against the DNA. TRBV21-1 is an annotated pseudogene. The CDR3 extends over 17 amino acids. This chain's CDR3 is CASSKKAPGGAPGELFF. In DNA form, the CDR3 reads TGTGCCAGCAGCAAAAAGGCCCCAGGGGGCGCACCCGGGGAGCTGTTTTTT.

The chain combines TRBV5-5 with TRBJ1-1; no definite D call. This CDR3 contains 14 residues. The germline V gene has CDR1 SGHKS and CDR2 YYEKEE (reference sequence). V gave up 1 base and J gave up 0 bases, with 7 bases separating them. In nucleotides, the CDR3 is TGTGCCAGCAGCTTGCAGACGATGAACACTGAAGCTTTCTTT. It yields the protein CASSLQTMNTEAFF. Filled out from reference TRBV5-5 and TRBJ1-1, the complete variable domain reads DAGVTQSPTHLIKTRGQQVTLRCSPISGHKSVSWYQQVLGQGPQFIFQYYEKEERGRGNFPDRFSARQFPNYSSELNVNALLLGDSALYLCASSLQTMNTEAFFGQGTRLTVV.

This chain connects TRBV7-9 to TRBJ2-5; 8 nucleotides line up with TRBD2. V was clipped by 3 bases and J by 4 bases; unmatched bases: 1. Per the germline V gene, CDR1 is SEHNR and CDR2 is FQNEAQ (reference sequence). This CDR3 spans 13 amino acids. The CDR3 DNA follows: TGTGCCAGCAGCTTGCGGGGGGCAGAGACCCAGTACTTC. Translated, it gives CASSLRGAETQYF.

The genes are TRBV7-2 and TRBJ2-7, with TRBD1 identical over 8 bases. This CDR3 contains 12 residues. J gave up 9 bases and V 4 bases, and 5 bases lay outside the gene matches. Looked up from germline, CDR1 is SGHTA and CDR2 is FQGNSA. CDR3 loop: CASSSTDRAQYF. CDR3 in DNA: TGTGCCAGCAGCTCAACGGACAGGGCGCAGTACTTC.

The rearrangement links TRBV28 to TRBJ1-5; possibly TRBD1 for D (5 bases). The CDR3 spans 15 residues. CDR1 is MDHEN, CDR2 SYDVKM, per germline. Trimming took 6 bases from V and 5 from J, leaving 17 bases between them. The CDR3 nucleotides read TGTGCCAGCAGCCAGGGAGGATCGGAGTATCAGCCCCAGCATTTT. It yields the protein CASSQGGSEYQPQHF.

Only a few counts were recorded for this clone. The V and J genes are TRBV19 and TRBJ2-2; TRBD1 matches at 11 bases. This CDR3 has 18 residues. CDR1 is LNHDA and CDR2 is SQIVND in the germline V gene (reference sequence). V trimming: 7 bases; J trimming: 3 bases; junction bases outside the gene matches: 13. The DNA of the CDR3 is TGTGCCAGTAAATCAACCGGTATGGGACAGGGGGACACCGGGGAGCTGTTTTTT. It translates to CASKSTGMGQGDTGELFF.

The V call is TRBV2, the J call TRBJ1-1, with 8 bases that match TRBD1. CDR3 length: 14 amino acids. J gave up 2 bases and V 6 bases, and 5 bases lay outside the gene matches. Germline CDR1 SNHLY, CDR2 FYNNEI. The CDR3 loop reads CASRQGQGNTEAFF. The CDR3 region has the DNA TGTGCCAGCAGACAAGGACAGGGCAACACTGAAGCTTTCTTT.

This chain links TRBV30 with TRBJ2-7, with D uncertain. The CDR3 has 13 residues. V gave up 0 bases and J gave up 6 bases, with 12 bases separating them. Germline CDR1 is GTSNPN and CDR2 is SVGIG (reference sequence). CDR3 DNA sequence: TGTGCCTGGAGTGTAGGGTTCTTATCCGAGCAGTACTTC. It encodes CAWSVGFLSEQYF.

This chain links TRBV7-9 with TRBJ2-3; weak D call: TRBD1 (5 bases). The CDR3 is made up of 15 amino acids. From germline, CDR1 is SEHNR and CDR2 FQNEAQ (reference sequence). V lost 8 bases, J lost 2 bases, and 17 bases lay in between. Here the CDR3 DNA reads TGTGCCAGCCGCAAAGGGGCGAGGTCCACAGATACGCAGTATTTT. The encoded protein is CASRKGARSTDTQYF.

This clone was seen a few times. This chain uses TRBV7-2 with TRBJ1-3, with a weak D call TRBD1 (5 bases). The ends were cut back, 0 bases at V and 4 bases at J, with 10 bases in the middle. CDR3 length equals 15 residues. Germline loops: CDR1 SGHTA, CDR2 FQGNSA. The CDR3 sequence is CASSLASGLGNTIYF. The CDR3 bases are TGTGCCAGCAGCTTAGCATCGGGGCTCGGAAACACCATATATTTT.

This chain uses TRBV5-1 with TRBJ2-7; either TRBD1 or TRBD2 may fit D (6 bases each). The CDR3 contains 14 residues. V gave up 2 bases and J gave up 0 bases, with 9 bases separating them. The germline V gene encodes CDR1 SGHRS and CDR2 YFSETQ. As DNA, the CDR3 is TGCGCCAGCAGCTTAGGGGGGAACTCCTACGAGCAGTACTTC. As protein: CASSLGGNSYEQYF.

The chain uses TRBV2 and TRBJ1-4, with D possibly being TRBD1 (6 bases). This CDR3 region has 13 residues. Trimming left V 5 bases short and J 8 bases short, with 12 bases between. Germline CDR1 is SNHLY and CDR2 is FYNNEI. The CDR3 loop reads CASSRDTPEKLFF. CDR3 nucleotides: TGTGCCAGCAGTCGGGACACACCAGAAAAACTGTTTTTT.

This chain uses TRBV2 with TRBJ1-2, with D perhaps TRBD1 (6 bases). V was trimmed by 6 bases and J by 8 bases, leaving 19 bases between them. The germline gives CDR1 SNHLY, CDR2 FYNNEI. CDR3 size: 14 residues. This CDR3 is CASRGAQTRGGYTF. The CDR3 nucleotides are TGTGCCAGCAGGGGGGCACAGACAAGAGGAGGCTACACCTTC.

The V gene is TRBV28, the J gene TRBJ1-4; unclear D gene. Germline-derived CDR1 and CDR2 are MDHEN and SYDVKM. This CDR3 region has 13 residues. V was cut by 11 bases and J by 8 bases, with 18 bases left in between. DNA of the CDR3: TGTGCCTTTATGGAACCAAGTAGCGAAAAACTGTTTTTT. Residues: CAFMEPSSEKLFF.

The V and J genes are TRBV6-5 and TRBJ1-5; no definite D call. The CDR3 consists of 13 residues. The ends were cut back, 2 bases at V and 2 bases at J, with 4 bases in the middle. The germline CDR1 and CDR2 sequences are MNHEY and SVGAGI. CDR3 protein: CASSYKGNQPQHF. In nucleotides, the CDR3 is TGTGCCAGCAGTTACAAGGGCAATCAGCCCCAGCATTTT.

The V and J genes are TRBV5-6 and TRBJ1-4, with D perhaps matching TRBD1 (5 bases). Trimming removed 4 bases from V and 4 bases from J, with 17 bases in between. CDR1 SGHDT and CDR2 YYEEEE come from the germline V gene. This CDR3 region has 16 residues. The CDR3 loop is CASSLPTGRSNEKLFF. CDR3 nucleotide sequence: TGTGCCAGCAGCCTGCCAACGGGACGGAGTAATGAAAAACTGTTTTTT.